This T cell receptor (beta chain) was sequenced for a study of cytomegalovirus exposure and HLA in healthy donors. Findings of the study overall: On later analysis, the bulk of CMV-associated TCR beta chains appeared to be HLA-restricted. Being indistinguishable, some V segments were excluded, TRBV6-2 and TRBV6-3 among them.

The junction had 12 bases not matched to a gene; V was cut back by 5 bases and J by 6 bases. The CDR3 loop spans 15 amino acids. Germline V gene sequence: CDR1 LNHDA, CDR2 SQIVND (reference sequence). This PCR relied on a set of 60 Vbeta primers and 13 Jbeta primers. Here immunoSEQ multiplex PCR was the method, and the copy in TCRdb shows in-frame clones only, minus some. The table lists about 69,000 clones, 68% of them singletons, with 10% to 11% in the top ten. About this clone itself: Its antigen is currently unknown.

The sequenced material came from PBMCs. The source of this sequence is a woman in her twenties or thirties in good health and CMV-seronegative. V is TRBV19 and J is TRBJ2-7; 8 bases agree with TRBD1. CDR3 sequence reads: CASSPRTGFTGEQYF. The DNA of the CDR3 is TGTGCCAGTAGTCCCCGGACAGGGTTTACTGGCGAGCAGTACTTC.